The source of this TCR beta chain is a study of T-cell memory formation after mild COVID-19. Study background: Largely donor-specific sequence clusters came from a couple of donors. General study points: Contracting CD8+ clones were enriched in EMRA, CD4+ mainly in CM and EM. From day 15 to 85, contracting clones were balanced between CD4 and CD8, whereas later expanders leaned toward CD4+.

TCRdb redid the calling of the 5' RACE reads with MiXCR, one entry per CDR3 protein. In the table there are some 250,000 distinct CDR3 sequences, more than 15% of which are singletons. Per the germline V gene, CDR1 is MNHEY and CDR2 is SVGAGI. The V end was cut by 5 bases, the J end by 1 base, with 8 bases between. The CDR3 contains 13 residues. Many counts were recorded for this clonotype. The antigen is unknown. This chain links TRBV6-5 with TRBJ2-5; the D gene is possibly TRBD1 (6 bases). Sample: PBMCs or a T cell subset sorted from them (not recorded which). This TCR derives from a man aged 18 to 29 who had mild COVID-19 (a few samples of this study predate the infection). Cell type and time point are not known. The CDR3, as DNA: TGTGCCAGCAGTCGGACAGTCCAAGAGACCCAGTACTTC. It codes for CASSRTVQETQYF.